A single sample is the source of the 20 T cell receptor beta chains below, sequenced in a study of blood T cell repertoires in COVID-19. Profiling relied on immunoSEQ multiplex PCR, and the TCRdb table lists in-frame clones only, not all of them. The profile shows under 300,000 clones, over 90% of them singletons. The sample consisted of peripheral blood. These receptors were obtained from a young man with COVID-19, enrolled during active disease.

V and J are TRBV6-5 and TRBJ2-2, with D perhaps TRBD2 (6 bases). CDR1 is MNHEY, CDR2 SVGAGI, per germline. The V gene lost 2 bases and the J gene lost 4 bases, with 11 bases spanning the gap. CDR3 length: 15 residues. The CDR3 is CASSYGSGSTGELFF. The CDR3 coding sequence is TGTGCCAGCAGTTACGGGAGCGGGTCCACCGGGGAGCTGTTTTTT.

This clone was counted a single time. This rearrangement joins TRBV7-9 to TRBJ1-6; unclear D gene. This CDR3 spans 15 amino acids. V dropped 3 bases and J dropped 7 bases, with 13 bases sitting between them. Germline V gene data show CDR1 as SEHNR and CDR2 as FQNEAQ (reference sequence). CDR3 bases: TGTGCCAGCAGCTTGCTCTCGGCGGAAAATTCACCCCTCCACTTT. It encodes CASSLLSAENSPLHF. Based on the CDR3 plus reference TRBV7-9 and TRBJ1-6, the full variable domain is DTGVSQNPRHKITKRGQNVTFRCDPISEHNRLYWYRQTLGQGPEFLTYFQNEAQLEKSRLLSDRFSAERPKGSFSTLEIQRTEQGDSAMYLCASSLLSAENSPLHFGNGTRLTVT.

V is TRBV18 and J is TRBJ1-2; 8 bases line up with TRBD1. Germline V gene data show CDR1 as KGHSH and CDR2 as LQKENI. The ends lost 1 base at V and 6 bases at J; junction bases unmatched: 4. The CDR3 loop spans 14 amino acids. CDR3 sequence: CASSPRDRGDGYTF. The CDR3 DNA reads as TGTGCCAGCTCACCACGTGACAGGGGAGATGGCTACACCTTC.

The CDR3 DNA reads as TGTGCCAGCAGCTTACGGGCAGGGGATGGCTACACCTTC. It encodes CASSLRAGDGYTF. The chain employs TRBV7-9 and TRBJ1-2, with D maybe TRBD1 (6 bases). Looked up from germline, CDR1 is SEHNR and CDR2 is FQNEAQ (reference sequence). The V and J ends lost 2 bases and 6 bases respectively, with 10 bases between them. The CDR3 sequence is 13 residues long.

CDR3 in amino acids: CASSPKDRLNQPQHF. The CDR3 DNA reads as TGTGCCAGCAGCCCCAAAGACAGACTCAATCAGCCCCAGCATTTT. The rearrangement links TRBV3-1 (or the pseudogene TRBV3-2) to TRBJ1-5; D possibly corresponds to TRBD1 (5 bases). The CDR3 spans 15 residues. V gave up 4 bases and J gave up 3 bases, with 13 bases separating them. Looked up from germline, CDR1 is LGHDT and CDR2 is YNNKEL (reference sequence).

The rearrangement joins TRBV15 to TRBJ1-2; 10 bases are shared with TRBD1. This CDR3 region has 15 residues. V shed 4 bases and J 4 bases; nucleotides not matched to a gene: 6. Germline-derived CDR1 and CDR2 are LNHNV and YYDKDF (reference sequence). The CDR3 spells CATSTPGQGTYGYTF. As DNA, the CDR3 is TGTGCCACCAGCACGCCGGGACAGGGGACCTATGGCTACACCTTC.

CDR3 DNA sequence: TGTGCCAGCAGTTTCGCGAGGGTATGGGACACTGAAGCTTTCTTT. It translates to CASSFARVWDTEAFF. The chain joins TRBV28 to TRBJ1-1, with D uncertain. V was shortened by 3 bases and J by 3 bases, with 14 bases between the two germline ends. There are 15 residues in the CDR3. Looked up from germline, CDR1 is MDHEN and CDR2 is SYDVKM.

The V gene is TRBV18, the J gene TRBJ1-2; possibly TRBD1 for D (6 bases). The length of the CDR3 is 16 residues. From germline, CDR1 is KGHSH and CDR2 LQKENI. The ends were cut back, 5 bases at V and 8 bases at J, with 24 bases in the middle. The CDR3 protein is CASSTTRQAPVEGYTF. CDR3 sequence (DNA): TGTGCCAGCTCAACTACTCGACAGGCTCCCGTCGAAGGCTACACCTTC. Combining the CDR3 with reference TRBV18 and TRBJ1-2 gives the whole variable domain NAGVMQNPRHLVRRRGQEARLRCSPMKGHSHVYWYRQLPEEGLKFMVYLQKENIIDESGMPKERFSAEFPKEGPSILRIQQVVRGDSAAYFCASSTTRQAPVEGYTFGSGTRLTVV.

The chain recombines TRBV5-1 with TRBJ1-6; TRBD1 might be the D (6 bases). Germline CDR1 SGHRS, CDR2 YFSETQ. The V end was cut by 0 bases, the J end by 3 bases, with 10 bases between. This CDR3 contains 16 residues. The CDR3 nucleotides read TGCGCCAGCAGCTTGGGGACAGATGGCTATAATTCACCCCTCCACTTT. It yields the protein CASSLGTDGYNSPLHF.

The chain carries TRBV7-3 and TRBJ2-3; perhaps TRBD1 as D (7 bases). CDR1 is SGHTA, CDR2 FQGTGA, per germline. V lost 4 bases and J lost 4, with 15 bases in between. The CDR3 is 15 residues long. The CDR3, as DNA: TGTGCCAGCAGCTCAGGGGGGTGGTTTGCAGATACGCAGTATTTT. Translating it yields CASSSGGWFADTQYF.

The chain links TRBV6-5 to TRBJ2-1; unclear D gene. Trimming removed 5 bases from V and 0 bases from J, with 11 bases in between. Per the germline V gene, CDR1 is MNHEY and CDR2 is SVGAGI. CDR3 length equals 15 residues. The CDR3 DNA follows: TGTGCCAGCAGTACGCGGCGTTCCTCCTACAATGAGCAGTTCTTC. This sequence encodes CASSTRRSSYNEQFF.

The V call is TRBV5-4, the J call TRBJ1-2; D perhaps matches TRBD1 (6 bases). CDR1 and CDR2 (germline): SGHNT, YYREEE (reference sequence). The germline V and J ends were trimmed by 4 bases and 5 bases, with 15 bases remaining between them. The CDR3 totals 14 residues. CDR3 in amino acids: CASSRTETGYGYTF. As DNA, the CDR3 is TGTGCCAGCAGCCGGACAGAGACGGGATATGGCTACACCTTC.

The genes are TRBV4-1 and TRBJ1-2; 9 bases align to TRBD1. The CDR3 loop spans 14 amino acids. Trimming removed 4 bases from V and 6 bases from J; junction bases left unmatched: 6. Per germline, CDR1 MGHRA and CDR2 YSYEKL. The CDR3 DNA is TGCGCCAGCAGCCGTAACACAGGGGGCGATGGCTACACCTTC. It translates to CASSRNTGGDGYTF.

The J gene is TRBJ1-2, the V gene TRBV30; TRBD1 matches 8 bases. Germline lookup yields CDR1 GTSNPN and CDR2 SVGIG (reference sequence). The CDR3 extends over 14 amino acids. Trimming at V came to 2 bases and at J to 7 bases, leaving 9 bases not matched to a gene. The CDR3 loop reads CAWSKRQGIGGYTF. The CDR3, as DNA: TGTGCCTGGAGTAAAAGACAGGGGATCGGTGGCTACACCTTC.

J is TRBJ2-2 and V is TRBV7-3, with 9 bases matching TRBD1. V gave up 5 bases and J gave up 4 bases; unmatched junction bases: 8. Germline CDR1 SGHTA, CDR2 FQGTGA. The CDR3 has 16 amino acids. The CDR3 coding sequence is TGTGCCAGCAGCCCCTCACAGGGGGCCTCCACCGGGGAGCTGTTTTTT. Protein: CASSPSQGASTGELFF.

The rearrangement joins TRBV27 to TRBJ1-2, with D tentatively TRBD1 (5 bases). V lost 4 bases, J lost 4 bases, and 10 bases lay in between. From germline, CDR1 is MNHEY and CDR2 SMNVEV (reference sequence). The CDR3 spans 13 residues. The CDR3 sequence is CASSSTGPYGYTF. The CDR3 coding sequence is TGTGCCAGCAGTTCTACAGGCCCCTATGGCTACACCTTC.

The chain is built from TRBV18 and TRBJ1-1, with TRBD1 identical over 11 bases. Germline trimming cut 3 bases from V and 3 bases from J; bases unmatched to any gene: 6. CDR1 is KGHSH and CDR2 is LQKENI in the germline V gene. The CDR3 length is 16 residues. The CDR3 nucleotides are TGTGCCAGCTCACCTATTGGACAGGGGGCGTACACTGAAGCTTTCTTT. It yields the protein CASSPIGQGAYTEAFF.

The chain employs TRBV27 and TRBJ1-1; D may be TRBD1 (5 bases). The CDR3 has 17 amino acids. Germline V gene sequence: CDR1 MNHEY, CDR2 SMNVEV (reference sequence). V was cut by 6 bases and J by 4 bases, with 24 bases left in between. The CDR3 DNA reads TGTGCCAGCAGAATGGTGCGCTTGGGGGGATCGGGCACTGAAGCTTTCTTT. As protein: CASRMVRLGGSGTEAFF.

The chain is built from TRBV19 and TRBJ1-3; D is possibly TRBD1 (5 bases). Trimming took off 10 bases at V and 4 bases at J, with 11 bases between the two ends. Germline V gives CDR1 LNHDA, CDR2 SQIVND (reference sequence). CDR3 size: 12 residues. CDR3 loop: CATSGYGNTIYF. The CDR3 DNA is TGTGCCACCTCAGGGTACGGAAACACCATATATTTT.

The chain employs TRBV6-1 and TRBJ1-1; 7 bases are shared with TRBD1. The germline V gene has CDR1 MNHNS and CDR2 SASEGT. Losses at the gene ends were 3 bases for V and 0 bases for J; bases not matched to a gene: 1. This CDR3 is built from 14 residues. The CDR3 DNA is TGTGCCAGCAGTGAGGACAGGTTGAACACTGAAGCTTTCTTT. Translation gives CASSEDRLNTEAFF.